The entry that follows covers one T cell receptor (beta chain) sequence. Antigen unknown. The sample belongs to a study of cytomegalovirus exposure and HLA in healthy donors. At the level of the study: The same platform as the 500 to 700 first-cohort repertoires was used for the 120 validation repertoires, a later analysis reported. General study points: In the 120 validation repertoires, approximately 93% of cluster scores exceeded 0, per a later analysis.

The method was immunoSEQ multiplex PCR; TCRdb's version includes in-frame clones alone and lacks a portion of them. Of 200,000 to 250,000 clones in the sample, roughly 88% were seen once. The CDR3 has 16 amino acids. Trimming left V 4 bases short and J 3 bases short, with 18 bases between. CDR1 is SNHLY, CDR2 FYNNEI, per germline. This sequence joins TRBV2 and TRBJ1-2, with TRBD1 as a possible D gene (6 bases). The source material was PBMCs. The receptor was isolated from a woman in her late teens or twenties in good health and CMV-seronegative. The CDR3 coding sequence is TGTGCCAGCAGTGCCGTAAAGCGGGGGGCGTACTATGGCTACACCTTC. This sequence encodes CASSAVKRGAYYGYTF.